Below, 10 T cell receptor beta chains from the same sample are listed, as sequenced in a study of breast tumors, draining lymph nodes, adjacent tissues. Samples came from axillary lymph nodes draining the breast cancer. TCRdb passed the multiplex PCR reads through MiXCR, listing each CDR3 protein once. The table lists nearly 200,000 distinct CDR3 sequences, approximately 33% of them singletons. Input material: axillary lymph node tissue. These receptors all stem from a female donor with breast cancer. Some clones in this sample may be carry-over from other donors' samples.

Concerning this clonotype itself: With a much larger clone just one base away, this may be a read error. The chain links TRBV20-1 to TRBJ2-7, with D perhaps TRBD1 or TRBD2 (7 bases each). Trimming pared 5 bases from V and 6 bases from J, leaving 20 bases between. Germline V lookup: CDR1 DFQATT, CDR2 SNEGSKA (reference sequence). CDR3 length: 14 residues. The CDR3 DNA sequence: TGCAGTGCTGCTAGGGCGGGGGACAGCGCCGAGCAGTACTTC. Translation: CSAARAGDSAEQYF.

The J gene is TRBJ2-7, the V gene TRBV7-6; no clear D. V was shortened by 5 bases and J by 0 bases, with 29 bases between the two germline ends. The CDR3 has 20 residues. The V gene's germline CDR1 is SGHVS and CDR2 FNYEAQ. CDR3 DNA sequence: TGTGCCAGCAGCCCGGTGGCCGGGCCCAGGTTTATTCGGAGCTCCTACGAGCAGTACTTC. Its translation is CASSPVAGPRFIRSSYEQYF.

A remark on this clonotype: It may be a read error: a sequence one base away is much more abundant. This rearrangement joins TRBV11-3 to TRBJ2-1; D is possibly TRBD2 (5 bases). The CDR3 contains 14 residues. V was cut by 1 base and J by 12 bases, with 16 bases left in between. Germline V lookup: CDR1 SGHNT, CDR2 YENEEA. The CDR3 coding sequence is TGTGCCAGCAGCTTAGGGGGTTCGGCGGGTAGGCAGTTCTTC. Amino acid sequence: CASSLGGSAGRQFF.

This clonotype was seen many times. The J gene is TRBJ2-1, the V gene TRBV19, with 12 nucleotides matching TRBD2. The CDR3 contains 16 residues. Germline assignment: CDR1 LNHDA and CDR2 SQIVND (reference sequence). V lost 7 bases, J lost 2 bases, and 6 bases stayed unmatched. CDR3 coding DNA: TGTGCCAGTACGTCCCGGACTAGCGGGGCCTACAATGAGCAGTTCTTC. It yields the protein CASTSRTSGAYNEQFF.

This clonotype was recorded at least ten times. The chain carries TRBV5-6 and TRBJ1-2; D not certain. The germline V gene encodes CDR1 SGHDT and CDR2 YYEEEE. V dropped 1 base and J dropped 8 bases, with 9 bases sitting between them. CDR3 length: 12 amino acids. CDR3 nucleotides: TGTGCCAGCAGCTTGTTGCCCTCGGGCTACACCTTC. This gives the protein CASSLLPSGYTF.

This clonotype was seen ten or more times. J is TRBJ2-1 and V is TRBV20-1; TRBD2 matches at 14 bases. The CDR3 spans 15 residues. Trimming took 3 bases from V and 6 from J; bases not matched to a gene: 4. The germline V gene encodes CDR1 DFQATT and CDR2 SNEGSKA (reference sequence). This CDR3 reads CSASHGLAGGNEQFF. The CDR3 DNA follows: TGCAGTGCTAGTCACGGACTAGCGGGAGGCAATGAGCAGTTCTTC.

The sample holds many counts of this clonotype. The rearrangement joins TRBV5-1 to TRBJ2-7; D is ambiguous. V lost 8 bases, J lost 0 bases, and 21 bases lay in between. The germline V gene encodes CDR1 SGHRS and CDR2 YFSETQ. The CDR3 runs 16 residues. CDR3 residues: CASSRDGQVPSYEQYF. The CDR3 nucleotides read TGCGCCAGTTCTAGGGATGGGCAGGTCCCCTCCTACGAGCAGTACTTC.

This clonotype occurred many times. An end of the junction does not agree with germline; a read error may underlie this. The chain employs TRBV7-2 and TRBJ1-2; 9 bases are shared with TRBD1. The CDR3 is 15 amino acids. Germline-derived CDR1 and CDR2 are SGHTA and FQGNSA. In DNA, the CDR3 is TGTGCCAGCAGCTCCCCAGGGACAGGGTTCTATGGCTACCCCTTC. Protein sequence: CASSSPGTGFYGYPF.

This clonotype was seen at least ten times. The gene calls are TRBV5-8 and TRBJ1-5, with unresolved D. The CDR3 length is 16 residues. Germline V lookup: CDR1 SGHTS, CDR2 YDEGEE. V gave up 5 bases and J gave up 5 bases, with 20 bases separating them. The CDR3 bases are TGTGCCAGCAGGAGTGAGATACAAGTTGGTGATCAGCCCCAGCATTTT. It translates to CASRSEIQVGDQPQHF.

Notes on this clonotype: This likely comes from a read error, as the CDR3 has no conserved phenylalanine or tryptophan at its end. The chain combines TRBV5-1 with TRBJ1-6; tentative D call: TRBD1 (5 bases). The germline V gene has CDR1 SGHRS and CDR2 YFSETQ. CDR3 length equals 13 residues. CDR3 protein: CASSTGPNPPLHS. The CDR3 DNA is TGCGCCAGCAGCACGGGACCTAATCCACCCCTCCACTCT.